These 28 T cell receptor beta chains were all obtained from the same sample, sequenced in a study of T cell changes during pregnancy in multiple sclerosis (dated by TCRdb to the late 2010s). Libraries were made using the immunoSEQ multiplex PCR assay. The clones in this table, taken by TCRdb from immuneACCESS, are in-frame only. Not every clone is retained; where verified, under half of the shortfall comes from an unresolved V gene, and the cause of the rest is unknown. The sample profile shows tens of thousands of clones; 90% to 95% of them were found once. Of the sample, approximately 1.8% falls within the top ten clones. The sample here was peripheral blood, taken after pregnancy. The receptors were sampled from a female donor with multiple sclerosis, enrolled in a pregnancy study.

The chain carries TRBV2 and TRBJ1-1; possible D gene TRBD1, 5 bases. V was shortened by 3 bases and J by 2 bases, with 7 bases between the two germline ends. The CDR3 length is 13 residues. Germline V gene sequence: CDR1 SNHLY, CDR2 FYNNEI. The DNA for the CDR3 is TGTGCCAGCAGTGAGACAGTAAACACTGAAGCTTTCTTT. Translating it yields CASSETVNTEAFF. The whole variable domain, remainder taken from reference TRBV2 and TRBJ1-1, is EPEVTQTPSHQVTQMGQEVILRCVPISNHLYFYWYRQILGQKVEFLVSFYNNEISEKSEIFDDQFSVERPDGSNFTLKIRSTKLEDSAMYFCASSETVNTEAFFGQGTRLTVV.

The chain joins TRBV6-5 to TRBJ2-3, with a weak D call TRBD1 (6 bases). In germline, CDR1 is MNHEY, CDR2 SVGAGI. Deletions cut 6 bases from V and 0 bases from J, with 10 bases between. This CDR3 has 14 amino acids. The CDR3 protein is CASRTGLSTDTQYF. The CDR3 DNA reads TGTGCCAGCAGGACAGGCCTTAGCACAGATACGCAGTATTTT.

The count of this clone is one. The chain recombines TRBV4-1 with TRBJ1-3, with D hard to call. From germline, CDR1 is MGHRA and CDR2 YSYEKL. This CDR3 contains 16 residues. Trimming took 4 bases from V and 2 from J, leaving 15 bases between them. In DNA, the CDR3 is TGCGCCAGCAGCCGACCGGACGGGGATCCTGGAAACACCATATATTTT. Encoded protein: CASSRPDGDPGNTIYF.

This rearrangement joins TRBV28 to TRBJ2-7; tentative D call: TRBD2 (5 bases). Germline-derived CDR1 and CDR2 are MDHEN and SYDVKM. The V end was cut by 3 bases, the J end by 0 bases, with 15 bases between. CDR3 size: 16 residues. CDR3 sequence: CASSFPLATSSYEQYF. CDR3 DNA: TGTGCCAGCAGTTTCCCGCTAGCCACAAGCTCCTACGAGCAGTACTTC. Looking up the rest from reference TRBV28 and TRBJ2-7 gives the full variable domain: DVKVTQSSRYLVKRTGEKVFLECVQDMDHENMFWYRQDPGLGLRLIYFSYDVKMKEKGDIPEGYSVSREKKERFSLILESASTNQTSMYLCASSFPLATSSYEQYFGPGTRLTVT.

The chain's CDR3 is CASRAGQPQHF. CDR3 in DNA: TGTGCCAGCCGCGCCGGGCAGCCCCAGCATTTT. This rearrangement joins TRBV6-1 to TRBJ1-5; no firm D call. V shed 8 bases and J shed 7 bases, with 9 bases lying between them. Germline values: CDR1 MNHNS, CDR2 SASEGT. This CDR3 has 11 residues.

The chain employs TRBV27 and TRBJ2-7, with 7 bases aligning to TRBD2. This CDR3 has 12 amino acids. Germline lookup yields CDR1 MNHEY and CDR2 SMNVEV (reference sequence). Trimming cost V 7 bases and J 2 bases; bases outside gene matches: 2. CDR3 region: CASTGGAYEQYF. DNA of the CDR3: TGTGCCAGCACTGGGGGGGCCTACGAGCAGTACTTC.

J is TRBJ1-2 and V is TRBV28; no reliable D call. CDR3 length: 14 residues. The V end was cut by 4 bases, the J end by 3 bases, with 12 bases between. CDR1 and CDR2 from the germline V gene are MDHEN and SYDVKM. This chain's CDR3 is CASSSNPRDYGYTF. The CDR3 region has the DNA TGTGCCAGCAGTTCGAATCCGAGGGACTATGGCTACACCTTC.

The J gene is TRBJ1-5, the V gene TRBV19; 9 nucleotides match TRBD1. Germline V gives CDR1 LNHDA, CDR2 SQIVND (reference sequence). The CDR3 has 14 residues. The J segment lost 4 bases and the V segment lost 7 bases, leaving 5 bases of the junction unmatched. The CDR3 reads CASTRDRVNQPQHF. The DNA of the CDR3 is TGTGCCAGTACCCGGGACAGGGTAAATCAGCCCCAGCATTTT.

The V gene is TRBV11-2, the J gene TRBJ2-5, with a tentative D call TRBD2 (5 bases). The CDR3 is made up of 11 amino acids. Trimming removed 5 bases from V and 9 bases from J, with 10 bases in between. In germline, CDR1 is SGHAT, CDR2 FQNNGV. This CDR3 reads CASSLNSAQYF. DNA for the CDR3: TGTGCCAGCAGCCTTAATAGCGCCCAGTACTTC.

The genes are TRBV4-3 and TRBJ2-7, with D possibly being TRBD1 (5 bases). Between the trimmed V and J ends, which lost 0 bases and 5 bases, there was a span of 5 bases. CDR3 size: 12 residues. Looked up from germline, CDR1 is LGHNA and CDR2 is YSLEER. As DNA, the CDR3 is TGCGCCAGCAGCCAAGAGGGGCACGAGCAGTACTTC. It specifies CASSQEGHEQYF.

The chain is built from TRBV6-6 and TRBJ2-5; unclear D gene. The CDR3 has 14 amino acids. Germline V gene sequence: CDR1 MNHNY, CDR2 SVGAGI (reference sequence). Trimming took 0 bases from V and 4 from J, leaving 9 bases between them. This chain's CDR3 is CASSYSVQRETQYF. The CDR3 bases are TGTGCCAGCAGTTACTCGGTACAGAGAGAGACCCAGTACTTC.

CDR3 coding DNA: TGCGCCAGCAGCCGGGACAGGGATCAGCCCCAGCATTTT. Translation: CASSRDRDQPQHF. The chain is built from TRBV10-1 and TRBJ1-5; the match to TRBD1 covers 9 bases. Losses at the gene ends were 6 bases for V and 5 bases for J; bases not matched to a gene: 2. In germline, CDR1 is WNHNN, CDR2 SYGVQD (reference sequence). CDR3 length equals 13 residues.

The chain carries TRBV7-9 and TRBJ2-4; no reliable D call. The CDR3 loop spans 15 amino acids. Trimming left V 3 bases short and J 3 bases short, with 12 bases between. The germline gives CDR1 SEHNR, CDR2 FQNEAQ (reference sequence). The CDR3: CASSFVEADKNIQYF. The DNA of the CDR3 is TGTGCCAGCAGCTTTGTCGAGGCAGACAAAAACATTCAGTACTTC.

The chain employs TRBV7-8 and TRBJ1-3; D might be TRBD1 (6 bases). The CDR3 is 15 residues long. Trimming took off 5 bases at V and 2 bases at J, with 13 bases between the two ends. Germline CDR1 SGHVS, CDR2 FQNEAQ. The DNA of the CDR3 is TGTGCCAGCAGCACCCTGACAGGTCCTGGAAACACCATATATTTT. Translated, it gives CASSTLTGPGNTIYF.

This sequence joins TRBV2 and TRBJ2-2, with D unresolved. Germline V CDR1 and CDR2: SNHLY, FYNNEI. V was shortened by 8 bases and J by 0 bases, with 13 bases between the two germline ends. The CDR3 extends over 15 amino acids. The CDR3 region is CASFRHNTNTGELFF. CDR3 nucleotide sequence: TGTGCCAGCTTCCGACACAATACGAACACCGGGGAGCTGTTTTTT.

This clone was detected once. V usage is TRBV21-1 and J usage is TRBJ1-1; whether TRBD1, the table's D call, matches the DNA was not checked. TRBV21-1 is a recognized pseudogene. CDR3 length: 15 residues. The DNA of the CDR3 is TGTGCCAGCAGCGGGGTGGGGCAGGGCCCGTTATGTGCTTTCTTT. Its protein is CASSGVGQGPLCAFF.

V is TRBV6-5 and J is TRBJ1-2, with TRBD1 identical over 11 bases. The length of the CDR3 is 16 residues. The germline gives CDR1 MNHEY, CDR2 SVGAGI. V dropped 0 bases and J dropped 3; count of bases not matched to a gene: 3. The CDR3, as DNA: TGTGCCAGCAGTTACTCACGGACAGGGGGCCACTATGGCTACACCTTC. Translation gives CASSYSRTGGHYGYTF.

Only one count was recorded for this clone. The genes are TRBV28 and TRBJ2-5; TRBD1 agrees at 7 bases. The CDR3 has 13 amino acids. The junction had 8 bases not matched to a gene; V was cut back by 9 bases and J by 4 bases. Per germline, CDR1 MDHEN and CDR2 SYDVKM. The chain's CDR3 is CASGLGTAETQYF. The CDR3 nucleotides read TGTGCCAGTGGGCTGGGGACAGCAGAGACCCAGTACTTC.

V and J are TRBV15 and TRBJ2-7; perhaps TRBD1 as D (5 bases). This CDR3 comprises 13 residues. V lost 6 bases, J lost 3 bases, and 12 bases lay in between. Germline V gene lookup returns CDR1 LNHNV and CDR2 YYDKDF (reference sequence). The CDR3 loop reads CATSDEGVYEQYF. The CDR3 DNA follows: TGTGCCACCAGTGACGAAGGGGTCTACGAGCAGTACTTC.

On this clone itself: Its ends do not fully match the called genes, so a read error is possible. Other DNA sequences of this sample code for an identical CDR3. The chain joins TRBV2 to TRBJ2-2; D perhaps matches TRBD1 (6 bases). The CDR3 contains 14 residues. CDR1 SNHLY and CDR2 FYNNEI come from the germline V gene. The CDR3 DNA is TGTGCCAGTAGTGGGGCACAGGGCCGCGGGGAGCTGTTTTTT. Its translation: CASSGAQGRGELFF. The variable domain in full, completed from reference TRBV2 and TRBJ2-2, reads EPEVTQTPSHQVTQMGQEVILRCVPISNHLYFYWYRQILGQKVEFLVSFYNNEISEKSEIFDDQFSVERPDGSNFTLKIRSTKLEDSAMYFCASSGAQGRGELFFGEGSRLTVL.

The chain has TRBV27 and TRBJ2-1; a weak D match, TRBD1 (6 bases). Germline CDR1 MNHEY, CDR2 SMNVEV (reference sequence). Trimming took off 5 bases at V and 0 bases at J, with 20 bases between the two ends. This CDR3 is 18 amino acids long. The CDR3: CASSLTGGLSGSYNEQFF. CDR3 bases: TGTGCCAGCAGTCTGACAGGAGGACTGAGCGGCTCCTACAATGAGCAGTTCTTC.

J is TRBJ2-7 and V is TRBV27; TRBD2 matches at 9 bases. Germline assignment: CDR1 MNHEY and CDR2 SMNVEV (reference sequence). The CDR3 has 14 amino acids. Trimming took 6 bases from V and 3 from J; bases not matched to a gene: 6. The CDR3 protein is CASRKMTSGYEQYF. In DNA, the CDR3 is TGTGCCAGCAGAAAGATGACTAGCGGCTACGAGCAGTACTTC.

This clone was seen only a few times. The chain employs TRBV25-1 and TRBJ2-3; D unclear. Germline CDR1 reads MGHDK; CDR2 reads SYGVNS. This CDR3 has 11 residues. V was pared by 6 bases and J by 7 bases, with 8 bases between. CDR3 bases: TGTGCCAGCAGCGCGAATAATACGCAGTATTTT. It yields the protein CASSANNTQYF.

The chain joins TRBV10-1 to TRBJ1-2, with 7 bases fitting TRBD1. The CDR3 is 13 residues long. Per germline, CDR1 WNHNN and CDR2 SYGVQD (reference sequence). V shed 6 bases and J 2 bases; nucleotides not matched to a gene: 3. CDR3 DNA: TGCGCCAGCAGCCCGGACAGGAACTATGGCTACACCTTC. Protein: CASSPDRNYGYTF.

The CDR3 sequence: CASSLVDSQNTEAFF. In nucleotides, the CDR3 is TGTGCCAGCAGCTTGGTTGACAGTCAGAACACTGAAGCTTTCTTT. J is TRBJ1-1 and V is TRBV5-4, with D possibly being TRBD1 (5 bases). V was trimmed by 0 bases and J by 1 base, leaving 10 bases between them. This CDR3 contains 15 residues. In germline, CDR1 is SGHNT, CDR2 YYREEE (reference sequence).

The rearrangement links TRBV4-2 to TRBJ2-1; TRBD2 matches 12 bases. The V gene end was trimmed by 0 bases and the J gene end by 9 bases; junction bases not matched to a gene: 9. CDR3 size: 17 residues. Germline CDR1 is LGHNA and CDR2 is YNFKEQ. DNA of the CDR3: TGTGCCAGCAGCCAAGAGTGGCGACTAGCGGGAGTAAGTGAGCAGTTCTTC. As protein: CASSQEWRLAGVSEQFF.

This clone has only one observation. The genes are TRBV18 and TRBJ2-7, with 8 bases that match TRBD1. Looked up from germline, CDR1 is KGHSH and CDR2 is LQKENI. This CDR3 contains 12 residues. V dropped 8 bases and J dropped 6; count of bases not matched to a gene: 6. The CDR3 protein is CASGTGVFEQYF. Here the CDR3 DNA reads TGTGCCAGCGGGACAGGAGTCTTCGAGCAGTACTTC. The variable domain in full, with the rest retrieved from reference TRBV18 and TRBJ2-7, is NAGVMQNPRHLVRRRGQEARLRCSPMKGHSHVYWYRQLPEEGLKFMVYLQKENIIDESGMPKERFSAEFPKEGPSILRIQQVVRGDSAAYFCASGTGVFEQYFGPGTRLTVT.

This clone was detected once. V and J are TRBV5-5 and TRBJ2-3; D gene uncertain. V was pared by 3 bases and J by 8 bases, with 10 bases between. Germline loops: CDR1 SGHKS, CDR2 YYEKEE (reference sequence). The CDR3 is 12 residues long. CDR3 nucleotide sequence: TGTGCCAGCAGCTCGGTACTTGGTACGCAGTATTTT. This translates into CASSSVLGTQYF. Full variable domain (rest looked up from reference TRBV5-5 and TRBJ2-3): DAGVTQSPTHLIKTRGQQVTLRCSPISGHKSVSWYQQVLGQGPQFIFQYYEKEERGRGNFPDRFSARQFPNYSSELNVNALLLGDSALYLCASSSVLGTQYFGPGTRLTVL.